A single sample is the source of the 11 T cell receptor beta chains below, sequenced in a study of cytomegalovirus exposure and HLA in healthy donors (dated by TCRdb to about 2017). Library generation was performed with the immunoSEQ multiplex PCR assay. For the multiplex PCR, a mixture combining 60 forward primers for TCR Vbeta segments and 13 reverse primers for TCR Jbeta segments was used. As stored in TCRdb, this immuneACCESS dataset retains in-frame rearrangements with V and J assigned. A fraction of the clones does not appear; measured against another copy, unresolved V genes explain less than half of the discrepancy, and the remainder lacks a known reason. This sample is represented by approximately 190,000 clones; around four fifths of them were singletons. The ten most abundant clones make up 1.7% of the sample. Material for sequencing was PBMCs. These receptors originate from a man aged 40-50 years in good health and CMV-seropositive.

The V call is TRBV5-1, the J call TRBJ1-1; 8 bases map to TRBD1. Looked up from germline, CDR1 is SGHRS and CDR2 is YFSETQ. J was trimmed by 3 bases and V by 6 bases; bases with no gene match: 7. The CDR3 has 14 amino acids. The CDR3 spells CASTIAGGDTEAFF. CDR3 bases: TGCGCCAGCACTATCGCAGGGGGCGACACTGAAGCTTTCTTT.

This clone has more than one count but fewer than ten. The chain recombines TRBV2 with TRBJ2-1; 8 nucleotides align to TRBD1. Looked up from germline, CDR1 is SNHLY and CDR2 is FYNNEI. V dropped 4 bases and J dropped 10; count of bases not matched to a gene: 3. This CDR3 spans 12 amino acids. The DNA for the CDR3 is TGTGCCAGCAGTGTAAGACAGGGGGAGCAGTTCTTC. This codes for CASSVRQGEQFF. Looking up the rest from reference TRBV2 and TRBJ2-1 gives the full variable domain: EPEVTQTPSHQVTQMGQEVILRCVPISNHLYFYWYRQILGQKVEFLVSFYNNEISEKSEIFDDQFSVERPDGSNFTLKIRSTKLEDSAMYFCASSVRQGEQFFGPGTRLTVL.

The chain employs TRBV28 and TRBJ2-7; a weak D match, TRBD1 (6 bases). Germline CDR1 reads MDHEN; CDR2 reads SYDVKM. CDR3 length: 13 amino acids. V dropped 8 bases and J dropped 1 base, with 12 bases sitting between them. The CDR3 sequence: CASRDTPSYEQYF. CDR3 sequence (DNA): TGTGCCAGCCGGGACACCCCTTCCTACGAGCAGTACTTC. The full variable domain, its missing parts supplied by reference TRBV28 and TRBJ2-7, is DVKVTQSSRYLVKRTGEKVFLECVQDMDHENMFWYRQDPGLGLRLIYFSYDVKMKEKGDIPEGYSVSREKKERFSLILESASTNQTSMYLCASRDTPSYEQYFGPGTRLTVT.

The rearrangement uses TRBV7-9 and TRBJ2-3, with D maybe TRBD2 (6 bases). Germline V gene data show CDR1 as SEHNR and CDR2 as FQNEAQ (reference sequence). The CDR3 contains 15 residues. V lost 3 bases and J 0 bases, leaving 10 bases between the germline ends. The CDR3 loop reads CASSFFGTSTDTQYF. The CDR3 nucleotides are TGTGCCAGCAGCTTTTTCGGGACTAGCACAGATACGCAGTATTTT.

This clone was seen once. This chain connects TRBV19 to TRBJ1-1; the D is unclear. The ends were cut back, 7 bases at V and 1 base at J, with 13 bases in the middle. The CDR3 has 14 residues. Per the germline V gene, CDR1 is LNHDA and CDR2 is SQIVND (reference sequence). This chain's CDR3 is CASIPQVTNTEAFF. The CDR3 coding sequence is TGTGCCAGTATTCCCCAGGTAACGAACACTGAAGCTTTCTTT.

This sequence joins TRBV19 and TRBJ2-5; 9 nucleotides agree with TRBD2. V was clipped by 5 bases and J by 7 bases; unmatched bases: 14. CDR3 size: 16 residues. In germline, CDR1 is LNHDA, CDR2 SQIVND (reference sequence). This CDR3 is CASSPGASGALRTQYF. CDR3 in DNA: TGTGCCAGTAGTCCAGGGGCTAGCGGGGCCCTCAGGACCCAGTACTTC. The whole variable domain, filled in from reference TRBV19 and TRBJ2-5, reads DGGITQSPKYLFRKEGQNVTLSCEQNLNHDAMYWYRQDPGQGLRLIYYSQIVNDFQKGDIAEGYSVSREKKESFPLTVTSAQKNPTAFYLCASSPGASGALRTQYFGPGTRLLVL.

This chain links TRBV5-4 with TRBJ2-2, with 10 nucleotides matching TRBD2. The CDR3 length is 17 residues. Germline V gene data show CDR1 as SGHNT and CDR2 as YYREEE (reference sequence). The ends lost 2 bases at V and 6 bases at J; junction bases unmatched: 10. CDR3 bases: TGTGCCAGCAGCTTCTCCAGCGGGAGGGCCATAGCCGGGGAGCTGTTTTTT. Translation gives CASSFSSGRAIAGELFF.

The DNA of the CDR3 is TGTGCCAGCAGCGACATAGGGACAGTCACAGATACGCAGTATTTT. Translated, it gives CASSDIGTVTDTQYF. This chain uses TRBV11-2 with TRBJ2-3, with 7 positions matching TRBD1. V lost 5 bases to trimming and J lost 2 bases; unmatched junction nucleotides: 7. The length of the CDR3 is 15 residues. Per the germline V gene, CDR1 is SGHAT and CDR2 is FQNNGV.

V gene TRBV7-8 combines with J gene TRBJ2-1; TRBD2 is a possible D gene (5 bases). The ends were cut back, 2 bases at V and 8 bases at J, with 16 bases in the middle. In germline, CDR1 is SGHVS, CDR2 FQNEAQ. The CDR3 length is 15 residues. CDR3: CASSLRTDPGDEQFF. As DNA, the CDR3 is TGTGCCAGCAGCTTAAGGACTGACCCCGGGGATGAGCAGTTCTTC.

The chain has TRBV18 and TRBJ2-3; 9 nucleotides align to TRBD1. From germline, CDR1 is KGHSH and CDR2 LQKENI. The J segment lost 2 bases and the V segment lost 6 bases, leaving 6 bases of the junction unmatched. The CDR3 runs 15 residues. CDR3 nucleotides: TGTGCCAGCTCCCAGGACAGGGGCAACACAGATACGCAGTATTTT. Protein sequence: CASSQDRGNTDTQYF.

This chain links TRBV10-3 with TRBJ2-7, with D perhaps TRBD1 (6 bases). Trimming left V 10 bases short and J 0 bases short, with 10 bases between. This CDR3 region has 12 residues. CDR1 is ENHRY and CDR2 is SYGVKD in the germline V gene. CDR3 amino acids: CATRDTSYEQYF. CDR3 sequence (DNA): TGTGCCACCCGGGACACCTCCTACGAGCAGTACTTC.